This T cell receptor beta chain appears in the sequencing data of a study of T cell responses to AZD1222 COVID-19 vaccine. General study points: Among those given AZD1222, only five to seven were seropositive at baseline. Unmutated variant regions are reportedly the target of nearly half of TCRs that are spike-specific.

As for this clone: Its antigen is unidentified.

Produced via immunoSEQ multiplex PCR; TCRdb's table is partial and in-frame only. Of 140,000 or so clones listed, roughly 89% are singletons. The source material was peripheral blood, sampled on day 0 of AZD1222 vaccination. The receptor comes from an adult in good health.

The CDR3 DNA is TGTGCCAGCTCACCAGGGATTCCCCCCAACACCGGGGAGCTGTTTTTT. This sequence encodes CASSPGIPPNTGELFF. V usage is TRBV18 and J usage is TRBJ2-2; D is unclear. Germline V gene sequence: CDR1 KGHSH, CDR2 LQKENI. V was clipped by 2 bases and J by 2 bases, with 12 bases between them. The CDR3 has 16 amino acids.